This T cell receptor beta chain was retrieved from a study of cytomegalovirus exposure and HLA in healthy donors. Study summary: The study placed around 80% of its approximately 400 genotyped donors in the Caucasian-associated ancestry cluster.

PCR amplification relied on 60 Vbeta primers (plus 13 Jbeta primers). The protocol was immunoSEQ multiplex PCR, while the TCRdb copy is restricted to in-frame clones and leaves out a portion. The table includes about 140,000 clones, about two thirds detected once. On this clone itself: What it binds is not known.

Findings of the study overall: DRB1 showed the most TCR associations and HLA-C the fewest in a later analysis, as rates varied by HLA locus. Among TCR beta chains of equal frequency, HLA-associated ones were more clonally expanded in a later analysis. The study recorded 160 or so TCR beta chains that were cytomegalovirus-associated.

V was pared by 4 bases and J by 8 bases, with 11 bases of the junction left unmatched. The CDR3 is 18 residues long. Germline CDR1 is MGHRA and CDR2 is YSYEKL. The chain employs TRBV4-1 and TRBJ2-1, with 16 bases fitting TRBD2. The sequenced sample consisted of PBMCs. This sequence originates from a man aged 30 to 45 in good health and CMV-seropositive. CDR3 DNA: TGCGCCAGCAGCCCCACCGGGACTAGCGGGAGGGCTCGTCATGAGCAGTTCTTC. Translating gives CASSPTGTSGRARHEQFF.